What follows are 23 T cell receptor beta chains derived from one specimen sequenced in a study of blood T cell repertoires in COVID-19. Produced via immunoSEQ multiplex PCR; TCRdb's table is partial and in-frame only. The top ten clones hold approximately 1% of a sample with nearly 350,000 clones, roughly 87% of them seen once. Specimen: PBMCs or T cells enriched from blood (not recorded which). The receptors shown here come from a woman under 40 who had recovered from COVID-19.

The V and J genes are TRBV28 and TRBJ2-2, with TRBD2 matching over 13 bases. Germline CDR1 is MDHEN and CDR2 is SYDVKM. The CDR3 consists of 18 residues. V was pared by 6 bases and J by 4 bases, with 11 bases of the junction left unmatched. CDR3 sequence: CASSRLTSGGTGTGELFF. CDR3 coding DNA: TGTGCCAGCAGCCGCTTGACTAGCGGGGGGACAGGCACCGGGGAGCTGTTTTTT.

Comment on this clone: Other DNA sequences in the same sample also yield this CDR3. The genes are TRBV12-3 or TRBV12-4 and TRBJ1-2; D gene unclear. Trimming removed 6 bases from V and 2 bases from J, with 7 bases in between. The CDR3 sequence is 12 residues long. The CDR3 DNA is TGTGCCAGCAGCCCCTTAAACTATGGCTACACCTTC. Translating it yields CASSPLNYGYTF.

The gene calls are TRBV16 and TRBJ2-7, with D tentatively TRBD2 (5 bases). The CDR3 runs 14 residues. Trimming left V 4 bases short and J 3 bases short, with 13 bases between. Germline V gene lookup returns CDR1 KGHSY and CDR2 FQNENV. The CDR3: CASSRRDPLYEQYF. CDR3 nucleotides: TGTGCCAGCAGCCGCCGGGATCCCCTCTACGAGCAGTACTTC.

Regarding this clone: Sequence at one end of the junction differs from germline and may be a read error. The V and J genes are TRBV12-5 and TRBJ1-6; D is unclear. The CDR3 covers 15 residues. Germline loops: CDR1 LGHNT, CDR2 FRNRAP. The CDR3 nucleotides read TGTGCTAGTGGTTTGGGAGAAGCCTACAATTCACCCCTCCACTTT. This codes for CASGLGEAYNSPLHF.

The chain carries TRBV5-1 and TRBJ2-7; TRBD1 is a possible D gene (5 bases). CDR1 and CDR2 from the germline V gene are SGHRS and YFSETQ. The CDR3 extends over 15 amino acids. V shed 4 bases and J shed 0 bases, with 14 bases lying between them. The CDR3 DNA follows: TGCGCCAGCAGCCGTCAAACAGGAGCCTCCTACGAGCAGTACTTC. Translated: CASSRQTGASYEQYF. The variable domain in full, completed from reference TRBV5-1 and TRBJ2-7, reads KAGVTQTPRYLIKTRGQQVTLSCSPISGHRSVSWYQQTPGQGLQFLFEYFSETQRNKGNFPGRFSGRQFSNSRSEMNVSTLELGDSALYLCASSRQTGASYEQYFGPGTRLTVT.

This clone appeared once. The CDR3 region has the DNA TGTGCCAGTAGTACGGGCGGTGGGCCAGGGGGCACAGATACGCAGTATTTT. Protein: CASSTGGGPGGTDTQYF. The rearrangement uses TRBV19 and TRBJ2-3, with a weak D call TRBD1 (6 bases). Germline V gene sequence: CDR1 LNHDA, CDR2 SQIVND (reference sequence). V lost 4 bases and J 1 base, leaving 18 bases between the germline ends. The CDR3 loop spans 17 amino acids.

This clone was detected only a few times. This sequence joins TRBV5-5 and TRBJ1-1; a possible D gene is TRBD1 (5 bases). The CDR3 runs to 15 residues. V was trimmed by 2 bases and J by 0 bases, leaving 11 bases between them. Looked up from germline, CDR1 is SGHKS and CDR2 is YYEKEE (reference sequence). CDR3: CASSFGGVMNTEAFF. The CDR3 DNA reads TGTGCCAGCAGCTTTGGAGGGGTTATGAACACTGAAGCTTTCTTT.

V and J are TRBV7-8 and TRBJ1-1, with no clear D. Trimming took off 1 base at V and 5 bases at J, with 14 bases between the two ends. Germline V CDR1 and CDR2: SGHVS, FQNEAQ. The CDR3 has 15 amino acids. CDR3 nucleotides: TGTGCCAGCAGCTTAGATGTCAGTCGTCAGACTGAAGCTTTCTTT. It codes for CASSLDVSRQTEAFF.

The V and J genes are TRBV28 and TRBJ1-1, with TRBD1 as a possible D gene (6 bases). Germline CDR1 MDHEN, CDR2 SYDVKM. Deletions cut 6 bases from V and 1 base from J, with 18 bases between. This CDR3 contains 16 residues. CDR3 loop: CASSPFYRTANTEAFF. CDR3 in DNA: TGTGCCAGCAGCCCCTTTTATCGGACAGCGAACACTGAAGCTTTCTTT. Complete variable domain (other parts from reference TRBV28 and TRBJ1-1): DVKVTQSSRYLVKRTGEKVFLECVQDMDHENMFWYRQDPGLGLRLIYFSYDVKMKEKGDIPEGYSVSREKKERFSLILESASTNQTSMYLCASSPFYRTANTEAFFGQGTRLTVV.

This sequence joins TRBV18 and TRBJ2-7, with TRBD1 matching 7 bases. The CDR3 runs 12 residues. Germline loops: CDR1 KGHSH, CDR2 LQKENI. V lost 3 bases, J lost 6 bases, and 2 bases stayed unmatched. CDR3 protein: CASSPNRGEQYF. The CDR3, as DNA: TGTGCCAGCTCACCTAACAGGGGCGAGCAGTACTTC.

The rearrangement joins TRBV2 to TRBJ2-7, with 7 bases aligning to TRBD2. With 1 base clipped from V and 4 bases from J, the junction kept 7 bases outside the gene matches. Germline-derived CDR1 and CDR2 are SNHLY and FYNNEI. This CDR3 contains 15 residues. This CDR3 reads CASSEGGGGGYEQYF. In DNA, the CDR3 is TGTGCCAGCAGTGAAGGGGGCGGGGGTGGATACGAGCAGTACTTC.

The CDR3 DNA follows: TGTGCCACCTATGATAGAGGGGAGCAGTACTTC. It encodes CATYDRGEQYF. The genes are TRBV15 and TRBJ2-7; weak D call: TRBD2 (5 bases). This CDR3 is 11 amino acids long. V lost 8 bases to trimming and J lost 7 bases, with 12 bases between them. Per the germline V gene, CDR1 is LNHNV and CDR2 is YYDKDF (reference sequence).

The chain links TRBV9 to TRBJ1-3; TRBD1 matches at 9 bases. Germline lookup yields CDR1 SGDLS and CDR2 YYNGEE. This CDR3 region has 15 residues. V lost 0 bases and J lost 6; bases outside the gene matches: 4. The CDR3 protein is CASSVGTGEINTIYF. Written as DNA, the CDR3 is TGTGCCAGCAGCGTAGGGACAGGGGAAATAAACACCATATATTTT.

The J gene is TRBJ1-2, the V gene TRBV7-6; 7 bases map to TRBD1. This CDR3 region has 15 residues. CDR1 is SGHVS, CDR2 FNYEAQ, per germline. With V trimmed by 0 bases and J by 4 bases, 5 bases remained unmatched. This CDR3 reads CASSLARGQGYGYTF. The CDR3 DNA reads TGTGCCAGCAGCTTAGCGAGGGGGCAAGGCTATGGCTACACCTTC. The whole variable domain, filled in from reference TRBV7-6 and TRBJ1-2, reads GAGVSQSPRYKVTKRGQDVALRCDPISGHVSLYWYRQALGQGPEFLTYFNYEAQQDKSGLPNDRFSAERPEGSISTLTIQRTEQRDSAMYRCASSLARGQGYGYTFGSGTRLTVV.

The chain recombines TRBV27 with TRBJ2-7; 7 bases align to TRBD2. This CDR3 has 16 amino acids. With V trimmed by 5 bases and J by 7 bases, 17 bases remained unmatched. The germline V gene encodes CDR1 MNHEY and CDR2 SMNVEV (reference sequence). The CDR3 is CASSTFQRPGEGEQYF. CDR3 nucleotides: TGTGCCAGCAGTACCTTCCAACGGCCGGGGGAGGGTGAGCAGTACTTC.

V is TRBV18 and J is TRBJ2-3; TRBD2 agrees at 11 bases. Germline loops: CDR1 KGHSH, CDR2 LQKENI. This CDR3 contains 18 residues. The ends lost 3 bases at V and 0 bases at J; junction bases unmatched: 8. This CDR3 is CASSPLAGGRLSTDTQYF. The DNA for the CDR3 is TGTGCCAGCTCACCCCTAGCGGGGGGAAGGTTGAGCACAGATACGCAGTATTTT. Supplemented by reference TRBV18 and TRBJ2-3, the full variable domain reads NAGVMQNPRHLVRRRGQEARLRCSPMKGHSHVYWYRQLPEEGLKFMVYLQKENIIDESGMPKERFSAEFPKEGPSILRIQQVVRGDSAAYFCASSPLAGGRLSTDTQYFGPGTRLTVL.

This chain joins TRBV27 and TRBJ1-1, with 7 bases aligning to TRBD1. V shed 5 bases, J shed 5 bases, and the junction held 14 bases outside the gene matches. CDR3 length: 16 residues. Germline V gives CDR1 MNHEY, CDR2 SMNVEV (reference sequence). The CDR3 protein is CASSPLSAGGVTEAFF. The DNA for the CDR3 is TGTGCCAGCAGTCCCCTCTCGGCAGGGGGTGTAACTGAAGCTTTCTTT.

The chain joins TRBV23-1 to TRBJ1-5; 9 positions match TRBD1. TRBV23-1 is marked as an open reading frame, function uncertain. This CDR3 is 22 amino acids long. V lost 0 bases, J lost 2 bases, and 20 bases stayed unmatched. The CDR3 nucleotides are TGCGCCAGCAGTCAATCCCACCCCACGGACAGGGGACGGTTATATCGCAATCAGCCCCAGCATTTT. This codes for CASSQSHPTDRGRLYRNQPQHF.

V gene TRBV28 combines with J gene TRBJ1-1, with 9 bases fitting TRBD1. Trimming cost V 6 bases and J 11 bases; bases outside gene matches: 10. Looked up from germline, CDR1 is MDHEN and CDR2 is SYDVKM. The length of the CDR3 is 13 residues. The CDR3 DNA is TGTGCCAGCAGGTCTCCCGGGACAGGGTACGCTTTCTTT. Amino acid sequence: CASRSPGTGYAFF. The full variable domain, its missing parts supplied by reference TRBV28 and TRBJ1-1, is DVKVTQSSRYLVKRTGEKVFLECVQDMDHENMFWYRQDPGLGLRLIYFSYDVKMKEKGDIPEGYSVSREKKERFSLILESASTNQTSMYLCASRSPGTGYAFFGQGTRLTVV.

V gene TRBV28 combines with J gene TRBJ2-5, with a tentative D call TRBD1 (6 bases). This CDR3 comprises 16 residues. Germline assignment: CDR1 MDHEN and CDR2 SYDVKM. V was shortened by 2 bases and J by 1 base, with 14 bases between the two germline ends. DNA for the CDR3: TGTGCCAGCAGTTTAGGTGGGACATCTTTCCAAGAGACCCAGTACTTC. Its translation is CASSLGGTSFQETQYF. Combining the CDR3 with reference TRBV28 and TRBJ2-5 gives the whole variable domain DVKVTQSSRYLVKRTGEKVFLECVQDMDHENMFWYRQDPGLGLRLIYFSYDVKMKEKGDIPEGYSVSREKKERFSLILESASTNQTSMYLCASSLGGTSFQETQYFGPGTRLLVL.

This clone was seen just once. This chain uses TRBV19 with TRBJ1-1, with a weak D call TRBD1 (6 bases). V lost 4 bases, J lost 0 bases, and 12 bases lay in between. The CDR3 spans 15 residues. Germline CDR1 is LNHDA and CDR2 is SQIVND (reference sequence). The CDR3 loop is CASSTQTGMNTEAFF. The CDR3 DNA follows: TGTGCCAGTAGTACGCAGACAGGCATGAACACTGAAGCTTTCTTT.

The chain carries TRBV2 and TRBJ1-1, with 7 nucleotides matching TRBD1. Unmatched junction bases numbered 10, after V lost 4 bases and J lost 5 bases. Per the germline V gene, CDR1 is SNHLY and CDR2 is FYNNEI. The CDR3 has 15 amino acids. In nucleotides, the CDR3 is TGTGCCAGCAGTGGACCCCTAAACAGGGGAACTGAAGCTTTCTTT. Translating gives CASSGPLNRGTEAFF.

This clone is a singleton in its sample. The CDR3 sequence: CASRQESANTGELFF. The DNA for the CDR3 is TGTGCCAGCAGACAGGAATCGGCGAACACCGGGGAGCTGTTTTTT. The gene calls are TRBV2 and TRBJ2-2, with D possibly matching TRBD1 (5 bases). Trimming stripped 6 bases from V and 0 bases from J, with 11 bases between. CDR1 is SNHLY, CDR2 FYNNEI, per germline. The CDR3 runs 15 residues.